These T cell receptor beta chains were read from a single sample in a study of shared clonotypes between healthy human individuals. Only in-frame clones appear in the TCRdb table, and some are missing; sequencing was by immunoSEQ multiplex PCR. The sample yields some 2 million clones, around 96% seen once. The specimen was naive CD8+ T cells sorted from blood. These receptor sequences come from a man aged 18-30 years in good health. Both conserved end residues are part of each CDR3. Fields, in order: J gene, D gene, V gene, CDR3 DNA, CDR3 protein. The D gene is left open where the match is weak.

>TRBJ1-2|NA|TRBV5-8
TGTGCCAGCAGCCAGGGACCCTATGGCTACACCTTC
CASSQGPYGYTF
>TRBJ1-2|NA|TRBV4-3
TGCGCCAGCAGCCAAGTTTGGGGGCCTGTTGGCTACACCTTC
CASSQVWGPVGYTF
>TRBJ2-1|NA|TRBV6-6
TGTGCCAGCAGTAACCCCCTGGACAATGAGCAGTTCTTC
CASSNPLDNEQFF
>TRBJ2-3|TRBD1|TRBV11-2
TGTGCCAGCAGCCCTTCGGGACAGGGGTACACAGATACGCAGTATTTT
CASSPSGQGYTDTQYF
>TRBJ1-6|NA|TRBV27
TGTGCCAGCAGCCAATCCTTTATCTCACCCCTCCACTTT
CASSQSFISPLHF
>TRBJ2-1|NA|TRBV10-2
TGCGCCAGCAGTGACCCGGGCGAGCAGTTCTTC
CASSDPGEQFF
>TRBJ1-6|NA|TRBV9
TGTGCCAGCAGCGTAGATTCGAATTCACCCCTCCACTTT
CASSVDSNSPLHF
>TRBJ2-5|TRBD2|TRBV28
TGTGCCAGCAGTTACCCCCCAAACTCCCTAGCGGACCAAGAGACCCAGTACTTC
CASSYPPNSLADQETQYF
>TRBJ1-5|NA|TRBV30
TGTGCCTGGAGTGGGGGGGATAGCAATCAGCCCCAGCATTTT
CAWSGGDSNQPQHF
>TRBJ2-1|NA|TRBV5-4
TGTGCCAGCAGCTTGGGTAGCAATGAGCAGTTCTTC
CASSLGSNEQFF